These 13 T cell receptor beta chains originate from one sample sequenced in a study of graft-versus-host responses after intestinal transplantation. These receptors have no identified antigens. The repertoire was sequenced with immunoSEQ multiplex PCR; TCRdb's copy has only in-frame clones and lacks some. Among about 59,000 clones, almost 95% were seen once, and the ten largest hold 0.38%. The sample was unstimulated CD4+ T cells sorted from spleen or lymph node cells, taken before transplant. The receptors here all came from a human donor who was the organ donor for an intestinal transplant.

The genes are TRBV29-1 and TRBJ2-3; D perhaps matches TRBD1 (6 bases). This CDR3 is 14 amino acids long. The V gene's germline CDR1 is SQVTM and CDR2 ANQGSEA. The germline V and J ends were trimmed by 3 bases and 3 bases, with 13 bases remaining between them. DNA for the CDR3: TGCAGCGTTGATAGGACAGTGGCAACAGATACGCAGTATTTT. The encoded protein is CSVDRTVATDTQYF.

The chain has TRBV30 and TRBJ1-5; 7 nucleotides line up with TRBD1. The CDR3 runs 13 residues. V lost 5 bases and J lost 7; bases outside the gene matches: 8. CDR1 GTSNPN and CDR2 SVGIG come from the germline V gene (reference sequence). Written as DNA, the CDR3 is TGTGCCTGGGCCACAGGGGATGACCAGCCCCAGCATTTT. Amino acid sequence: CAWATGDDQPQHF. The whole variable domain, filled in from reference TRBV30 and TRBJ1-5, reads SQTIHQWPATLVQPVGSPLSLECTVEGTSNPNLYWYRQAAGRGLQLLFYSVGIGQISSEVPQNLSASRPQDRQFILSSKKLLLSDSGFYLCAWATGDDQPQHFGDGTRLSIL.

The CDR3 reads CASSLSPGGPGETQYF. CDR3 bases: TGTGCCAGCAGCTTAAGTCCGGGGGGGCCCGGGGAGACCCAGTACTTC. This chain joins TRBV7-8 and TRBJ2-5; TRBD2 agrees at 8 bases. This CDR3 is 16 amino acids long. The germline V gene has CDR1 SGHVS and CDR2 FQNEAQ. Trimming cost V 2 bases and J 5 bases; bases outside gene matches: 10. Variable domain in full (rest from reference TRBV7-8 and TRBJ2-5): GAGVSQSPRYKVAKRGQDVALRCDPISGHVSLFWYQQALGQGPEFLTYFQNEAQLDKSGLPSDRFFAERPEGSVSTLKIQRTQQEDSAVYLCASSLSPGGPGETQYFGPGTRLLVL.

The chain employs TRBV18 and TRBJ2-6; unclear D gene. V was clipped by 2 bases and J by 0 bases, with 11 bases between them. CDR1 KGHSH and CDR2 LQKENI come from the germline V gene. This CDR3 has 17 residues. The CDR3 is CASSPGESTSGANVLTF. CDR3 bases: TGTGCCAGCTCACCAGGAGAATCGACCTCTGGGGCCAACGTCCTGACTTTC.

The chain employs TRBV6-1 and TRBJ1-4, with 8 bases matching TRBD1. J was trimmed by 5 bases and V by 8 bases; bases with no gene match: 10. Germline V CDR1 and CDR2: MNHNS, SASEGT. The CDR3 extends over 15 amino acids. The CDR3 region has the DNA TGTGCCAGCGGCGTAACGACAGGGGTAAATGAAAAACTGTTTTTT. Protein sequence: CASGVTTGVNEKLFF.

The V and J genes are TRBV7-2 and TRBJ1-6; 7 bases fit TRBD1. V dropped 5 bases and J dropped 0; count of bases not matched to a gene: 10. The CDR3 is 18 amino acids. Germline V gene data show CDR1 as SGHTA and CDR2 as FQGNSA. CDR3 sequence reads: CASSAGTVASSYNSPLHF. CDR3 DNA: TGTGCCAGCAGCGCTGGGACAGTCGCTAGCTCCTATAATTCACCCCTCCACTTT.

The chain employs TRBV27 and TRBJ2-3; either TRBD1 or TRBD2 may supply D (5 bases each). The CDR3 loop spans 15 amino acids. With 2 bases removed from V and 4 bases from J, the gap between germline ends came to 13 bases. CDR1 MNHEY and CDR2 SMNVEV come from the germline V gene (reference sequence). The CDR3 bases are TGTGCCAGCAGTTTAACCGGGACCAGGGCAGATACGCAGTATTTT. Translated, it gives CASSLTGTRADTQYF.

V is TRBV5-1 and J is TRBJ2-2; possibly TRBD1 for D (5 bases). The CDR3 sequence is 14 residues long. With 7 bases removed from V and 2 bases from J, the gap between germline ends came to 12 bases. Germline lookup yields CDR1 SGHRS and CDR2 YFSETQ. This CDR3 is CASGQGPNTGELFF. In nucleotides, the CDR3 is TGCGCCAGCGGGCAGGGTCCCAACACCGGGGAGCTGTTTTTT.

This clone was seen once. V usage is TRBV14 and J usage is TRBJ1-2; D unclear. CDR3 length: 14 amino acids. Trimming took off 0 bases at V and 5 bases at J, with 10 bases between the two ends. Germline V CDR1 and CDR2: SGHDN, FVKESK. The CDR3 DNA is TGTGCCAGCAGCCAAGATAGAGGCGGGTATGGCTACACCTTC. Translation: CASSQDRGGYGYTF.

This clone was detected once. The chain employs TRBV19 and TRBJ1-1; TRBD1 matches at 8 bases. There are 14 residues in the CDR3. The germline V gene has CDR1 LNHDA and CDR2 SQIVND (reference sequence). J was trimmed by 5 bases and V by 2 bases; bases with no gene match: 4. The CDR3 spells CASSITTGVTEAFF. The CDR3 DNA sequence: TGTGCCAGTAGTATAACGACAGGGGTGACTGAAGCTTTCTTT. Variable domain in full (rest from reference TRBV19 and TRBJ1-1): DGGITQSPKYLFRKEGQNVTLSCEQNLNHDAMYWYRQDPGQGLRLIYYSQIVNDFQKGDIAEGYSVSREKKESFPLTVTSAQKNPTAFYLCASSITTGVTEAFFGQGTRLTVV.

This chain links TRBV14 with TRBJ2-4; D may be TRBD1 (7 bases). The V and J ends lost 1 base and 3 bases respectively, with 10 bases between them. Germline CDR1 and CDR2: SGHDN and FVKESK. This CDR3 is built from 15 residues. Written as DNA, the CDR3 is TGTGCCAGCAGCCAAGCGGGGGACAGCAAAAACATTCAGTACTTC. This gives the protein CASSQAGDSKNIQYF.

The chain has TRBV21-1 and TRBJ2-7; TRBD2 reflects the table's D call only, with no check against the DNA. TRBV21-1 represents a pseudogene. CDR3 length: 13 amino acids. CDR3 nucleotides: TGTGCCAGCAGCTTGAGGTTCTCGACCGAGCAGTACTTC. Amino acid sequence: CASSLRFSTEQYF.

The chain has TRBV15 and TRBJ2-7; 11 nucleotides agree with TRBD2. Germline V gene data show CDR1 as LNHNV and CDR2 as YYDKDF (reference sequence). The CDR3 is made up of 15 amino acids. V gave up 2 bases and J gave up 2 bases; unmatched junction bases: 2. CDR3 DNA sequence: TGTGCCACCAGCAGATCTAGCGGGGGGACCTACGAGCAGTACTTC. Translation gives CATSRSSGGTYEQYF.